These 27 T cell receptor beta chains came from one sample sequenced in a study of OX40 agonist ivuxolimab in advanced cancers. TCRdb keeps only in-frame clones here, not all; method: immunoSEQ multiplex PCR. The data contain under 75,000 clones, 86% of them seen just once; the ten biggest clones take up around 2.1%. The sample in question was CD4+ or CD8+ T cells sorted from blood, obtained in a trial of the OX40 agonist ivuxolimab. These receptors originate from an adult with an advanced solid tumor such as melanoma, head and neck, liver or kidney cancer.

The chain joins TRBV11-2 to TRBJ1-1, with unresolved D. Germline CDR1 is SGHAT and CDR2 is FQNNGV. This CDR3 is 13 amino acids long. V shed 1 base and J shed 7 bases, with 10 bases lying between them. The CDR3 DNA reads as TGTGCCAGCAGCTTAGGGACGGAGGTTGAAGCTTTCTTT. It translates to CASSLGTEVEAFF.

This chain links TRBV6-1 with TRBJ1-1; D remains ambiguous. Trimming cost V 6 bases and J 1 base, with 12 bases left between them. CDR3 length: 14 amino acids. Germline CDR1 is MNHNS and CDR2 is SASEGT. The CDR3 nucleotides are TGTGCCAGCAGGGGTAAACAAAGGAACACTGAAGCTTTCTTT. Protein: CASRGKQRNTEAFF.

This clone was seen just once. CDR3 coding DNA: TGTGCCAGCAGCGTAGGGTGGACGGGAGAGCAGTACTTC. Amino acid sequence: CASSVGWTGEQYF. The chain has TRBV7-2 and TRBJ2-7, with D possibly matching TRBD2 (5 bases). With 5 bases removed from V and 7 bases from J, the gap between germline ends came to 15 bases. This CDR3 is 13 amino acids long. CDR1 SGHTA and CDR2 FQGNSA come from the germline V gene.

The V gene is TRBV5-1, the J gene TRBJ1-2; no firm D call. Trimming removed 1 base from V and 3 bases from J, with 16 bases in between. CDR1 is SGHRS, CDR2 YFSETQ, per germline. There are 16 residues in the CDR3. The CDR3 DNA is TGCGCCAGCAGCTTGAGTCGGAGACAAAGTGACTATGGCTACACCTTC. The encoded protein is CASSLSRRQSDYGYTF.

The chain recombines TRBV15 with TRBJ2-3; TRBD2 aligns across 11 bases. Germline trimming cut 1 base from V and 1 base from J; bases unmatched to any gene: 1. Germline CDR1 is LNHNV and CDR2 is YYDKDF (reference sequence). This CDR3 has 16 amino acids. The chain's CDR3 is CATSRGGLAGTDTQYF. CDR3 sequence (DNA): TGTGCCACCAGCAGAGGGGGACTAGCGGGCACAGATACGCAGTATTTT. The full variable domain, with the rest looked up from reference TRBV15 and TRBJ2-3, is DAMVIQNPRYQVTQFGKPVTLSCSQTLNHNVMYWYQQKSSQAPKLLFHYYDKDFNNEADTPDNFQSRRPNTSFCFLDIRSPGLGDTAMYLCATSRGGLAGTDTQYFGPGTRLTVL.

The genes are TRBV18 and TRBJ2-3; 14 bases match TRBD2. Germline loops: CDR1 KGHSH, CDR2 LQKENI. The length of the CDR3 is 15 residues. Trimming cost V 5 bases and J 5 bases; bases outside gene matches: 3. The DNA for the CDR3 is TGTGCCAGCTCAACGACTAGCGGGAGGGAAGATACGCAGTATTTT. Protein product: CASSTTSGREDTQYF.

The gene calls are TRBV5-1 and TRBJ1-2; 7 positions match TRBD1. Trimming at V came to 0 bases and at J to 8 bases, leaving 7 bases not matched to a gene. The length of the CDR3 is 14 residues. The germline V gene encodes CDR1 SGHRS and CDR2 YFSETQ. This chain's CDR3 is CASSLGDRSLGYTF. The CDR3 DNA follows: TGCGCCAGCAGCTTGGGGGACAGATCCTTAGGCTACACCTTC. Full variable domain (remainder filled in from reference TRBV5-1 and TRBJ1-2): KAGVTQTPRYLIKTRGQQVTLSCSPISGHRSVSWYQQTPGQGLQFLFEYFSETQRNKGNFPGRFSGRQFSNSRSEMNVSTLELGDSALYLCASSLGDRSLGYTFGSGTRLTVV.

The chain joins TRBV10-1 to TRBJ2-1; 10 bases are a match to TRBD1. The CDR3 contains 15 residues. Germline V gene sequence: CDR1 WNHNN, CDR2 SYGVQD (reference sequence). V shed 7 bases and J 9 bases; nucleotides not matched to a gene: 12. As DNA, the CDR3 is TGCGCCAGCACCCCCGGGACAGGGGTAATGGGTGAGCAGTTCTTC. This encodes CASTPGTGVMGEQFF.

The V call is TRBV6-5, the J call TRBJ1-1; D not resolved. Germline loops: CDR1 MNHEY, CDR2 SVGAGI. Trimming cost V 2 bases and J 3 bases, with 10 bases left between them. The CDR3 covers 14 residues. CDR3 region: CASSYRGSDTEAFF. Written as DNA, the CDR3 is TGTGCCAGCAGTTACAGAGGGAGTGACACTGAAGCTTTCTTT.

The chain couples TRBV20-1 to TRBJ2-1, with D uncertain. V was pared by 6 bases and J by 11 bases, with 14 bases between. CDR3 length equals 11 residues. In germline, CDR1 is DFQATT, CDR2 SNEGSKA (reference sequence). CDR3 nucleotides: TGCAGTGCCCCTTCCCTGAGTAAGCAGTTCTTC. Its protein product is CSAPSLSKQFF.

This clone turned up a few times. V is TRBV10-1 and J is TRBJ2-7, with D unresolved. V dropped 11 bases and J dropped 2 bases, with 13 bases sitting between them. Germline CDR1 and CDR2: WNHNN and SYGVQD (reference sequence). The CDR3 has 12 amino acids. CDR3 residues: CASGADPYEQYF. CDR3 DNA sequence: TGCGCCTCAGGTGCCGATCCCTACGAGCAGTACTTC.

The chain carries TRBV27 and TRBJ1-1; a possible D gene is TRBD1 (5 bases). Deletions cut 2 bases from V and 1 base from J, with 5 bases between. Germline V gene sequence: CDR1 MNHEY, CDR2 SMNVEV (reference sequence). CDR3 length: 13 residues. The CDR3 DNA follows: TGTGCCAGCAGTTTAAGGGGGAACACTGAAGCTTTCTTT. It is translated as CASSLRGNTEAFF.

The V call is TRBV11-2, the J call TRBJ1-1; tentatively, D is TRBD1 (6 bases). Germline V gene data show CDR1 as SGHAT and CDR2 as FQNNGV. Between the trimmed V and J ends, which lost 4 bases and 2 bases, there was a span of 14 bases. The CDR3 has 15 amino acids. This CDR3 is CASSSSDRPNTEAFF. CDR3 in DNA: TGTGCCAGCAGCTCCTCCGACAGGCCAAACACTGAAGCTTTCTTT.

This clone has just one count. The rearrangement uses TRBV5-8 and TRBJ1-4, with D possibly TRBD1 on 6 matching bases. The CDR3 length is 15 residues. The germline CDR1 and CDR2 sequences are SGHTS and YDEGEE. V was cut by 2 bases and J by 1 base, with 9 bases left in between. CDR3 in DNA: TGTGCCAGCAGCTTTGGACAGTTAACTAATGAAAAACTGTTTTTT. Residues: CASSFGQLTNEKLFF.

Only one count was recorded for this clone. The DNA for the CDR3 is TGCGCCAGCAGCGCCGGGGGACAGGTTTACAATGAGCAGTTCTTC. It yields the protein CASSAGGQVYNEQFF. The V gene is TRBV4-1, the J gene TRBJ2-1; 8 nucleotides match TRBD1. Germline lookup yields CDR1 MGHRA and CDR2 YSYEKL. Trimming took 5 bases from V and 4 from J; bases not matched to a gene: 7. This CDR3 has 15 residues.

The chain recombines TRBV2 with TRBJ2-7, with 8 bases that match TRBD1. CDR1 and CDR2 (germline): SNHLY, FYNNEI. This CDR3 comprises 14 residues. Losses at the gene ends were 6 bases for V and 0 bases for J; bases not matched to a gene: 4. For the CDR3, the DNA is TGTGCCAGCAGGAAGACAGGGGCCTCCTACGAGCAGTACTTC. This sequence encodes CASRKTGASYEQYF.

The V and J genes are TRBV7-2 and TRBJ2-2; D could derive from TRBD1 or TRBD2 (5 bases each). The CDR3 runs to 14 residues. The V gene lost 4 bases and the J gene lost 7 bases, with 13 bases spanning the gap. The germline CDR1 and CDR2 sequences are SGHTA and FQGNSA. CDR3 protein: CASSWGWGNGELFF. CDR3 in DNA: TGTGCCAGCAGCTGGGGTTGGGGGAACGGGGAGCTGTTTTTT.

This chain links TRBV14 with TRBJ2-2; D not certain. Germline V gene data show CDR1 as SGHDN and CDR2 as FVKESK. CDR3 length equals 13 residues. Trimming left V 4 bases short and J 2 bases short, with 5 bases between. The CDR3, as DNA: TGTGCCAGCAGCCGTACAAACACCGGGGAGCTGTTTTTT. Protein: CASSRTNTGELFF.

This clone showed up just a few times. V usage is TRBV9 and J usage is TRBJ2-3, with a weak D call TRBD1 (6 bases). Germline V gene sequence: CDR1 SGDLS, CDR2 YYNGEE. Trimming pared 7 bases from V and 2 bases from J, leaving 14 bases between. CDR3 length equals 14 residues. CDR3 DNA: TGTGCCAGCGGCCCGGGACAAATCACAGATACGCAGTATTTT. This encodes CASGPGQITDTQYF.

The chain links TRBV6-1 to TRBJ2-7; unclear D gene. V was trimmed by 10 bases and J by 6 bases, leaving 19 bases between them. The CDR3 totals 13 residues. CDR1 and CDR2 (germline): MNHNS, SASEGT. The CDR3 sequence is CATATGPSAEQYF. CDR3 coding DNA: TGTGCCACAGCAACGGGTCCCTCCGCCGAGCAGTACTTC.

The CDR3 sequence: CASSPYRPNTEAFF. In DNA, the CDR3 is TGTGCCAGTAGTCCCTACCGACCTAACACTGAAGCTTTCTTT. This chain joins TRBV19 and TRBJ1-1; no definite D call. Germline V gene sequence: CDR1 LNHDA, CDR2 SQIVND (reference sequence). Trimming shortened V by 5 bases and J by 2 bases, and 12 bases separated the two germline ends. The CDR3 contains 14 residues.

V usage is TRBV6-1 and J usage is TRBJ1-1; TRBD1 is a possible D gene (6 bases). CDR1 is MNHNS, CDR2 SASEGT, per germline. V lost 6 bases, J lost 1 base, and 12 bases lay in between. The CDR3 length is 14 residues. The CDR3 here is CASRVGGRNTEAFF. CDR3 in DNA: TGTGCCAGCAGAGTGGGGGGGCGGAACACTGAAGCTTTCTTT.

The chain couples TRBV6-1 to TRBJ2-5, with TRBD1 matching 8 bases. Losses at the gene ends were 5 bases for V and 1 base for J; bases not matched to a gene: 6. Germline V lookup: CDR1 MNHNS, CDR2 SASEGT. This CDR3 comprises 15 residues. Here the CDR3 reads CASSKLQGGQETQYF. The DNA of the CDR3 is TGTGCCAGCAGTAAGCTACAGGGGGGCCAAGAGACCCAGTACTTC.

This rearrangement joins TRBV11-2 to TRBJ2-7; D ambiguous. V lost 1 base, J lost 3 bases, and 7 bases lay in between. The CDR3 is 13 residues long. The V gene's germline CDR1 is SGHAT and CDR2 FQNNGV. The CDR3 region is CASSLAPSYEQYF. CDR3 sequence (DNA): TGTGCCAGCAGCTTAGCGCCCAGCTACGAGCAGTACTTC.

This clone was detected only once. The chain links TRBV28 to TRBJ2-1, with 7 nucleotides matching TRBD1. The V segment lost 11 bases and the J segment 9 bases; nucleotides outside the gene matches: 16. The CDR3 loop spans 14 amino acids. CDR1 is MDHEN, CDR2 SYDVKM, per germline. This CDR3 is CAGATGTLPGEQFF. The CDR3 DNA reads as TGTGCCGGAGCGACAGGGACCCTTCCAGGTGAGCAGTTCTTC.

J is TRBJ2-5 and V is TRBV21-1; the D segment call TRBD1 is taken from the table without a DNA check. TRBV21-1 is noted as a pseudogene. The CDR3 contains 18 residues. The CDR3 DNA sequence: TGTGCCAGCAGCAAAGGGGAAGGGGAAAAAGCTTCCTGGGAGACCCAGTACTTC. Its protein is CASSKGEGEKASWETQYF.

The V gene is TRBV5-1, the J gene TRBJ2-1; D gene uncertain. Germline CDR1 reads SGHRS; CDR2 reads YFSETQ. The CDR3 loop spans 15 amino acids. The V end was cut by 1 base, the J end by 7 bases, with 15 bases between. CDR3 in amino acids: CASSLMGPLENEQFF. DNA for the CDR3: TGCGCCAGCAGCTTGATGGGCCCCCTAGAGAATGAGCAGTTCTTC.